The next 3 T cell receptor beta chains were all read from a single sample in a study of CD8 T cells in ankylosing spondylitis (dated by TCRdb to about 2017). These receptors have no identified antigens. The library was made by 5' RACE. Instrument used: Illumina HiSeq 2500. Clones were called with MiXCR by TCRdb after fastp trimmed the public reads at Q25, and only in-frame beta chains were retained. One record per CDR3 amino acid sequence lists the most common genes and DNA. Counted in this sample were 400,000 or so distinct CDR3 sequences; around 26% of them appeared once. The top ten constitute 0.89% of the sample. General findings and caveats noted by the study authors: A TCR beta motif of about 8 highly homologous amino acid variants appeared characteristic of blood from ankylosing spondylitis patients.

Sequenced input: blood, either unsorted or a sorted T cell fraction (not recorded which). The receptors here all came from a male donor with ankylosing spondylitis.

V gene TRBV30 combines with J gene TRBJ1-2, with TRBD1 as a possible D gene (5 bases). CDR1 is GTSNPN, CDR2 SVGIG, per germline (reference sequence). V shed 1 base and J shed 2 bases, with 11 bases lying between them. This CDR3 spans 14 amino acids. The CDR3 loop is CAWSAPGRNYGYTF. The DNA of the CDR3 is TGTGCCTGGAGTGCCCCAGGGCGGAACTATGGCTACACCTTC.

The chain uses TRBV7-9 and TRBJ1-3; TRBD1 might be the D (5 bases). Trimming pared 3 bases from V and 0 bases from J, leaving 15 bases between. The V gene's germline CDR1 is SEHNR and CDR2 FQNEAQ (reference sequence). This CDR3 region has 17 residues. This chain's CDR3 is CASSFPETARSGNTIYF. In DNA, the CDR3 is TGTGCCAGCAGCTTCCCCGAGACAGCGCGCTCTGGAAACACCATATATTTT.

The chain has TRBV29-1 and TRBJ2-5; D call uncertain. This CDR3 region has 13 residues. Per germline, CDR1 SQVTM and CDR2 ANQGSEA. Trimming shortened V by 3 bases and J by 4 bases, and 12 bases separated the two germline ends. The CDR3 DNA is TGCAGCGTTGATCCCGCCTCGCGAGAGACCCAGTACTTC. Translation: CSVDPASRETQYF.